What follows are 13 T cell receptor beta chains derived from one specimen sequenced in a study of T cell responses to AZD1222 COVID-19 vaccine. TCRdb keeps only in-frame clones here, not all; method: immunoSEQ multiplex PCR. The sample has 80,000 to 95,000 clones; approximately 90% are singletons. Sequencing used peripheral blood, obtained 28 days after the second AZD1222 dose. Receptors were obtained from an adult who received the AZD1222 COVID-19 vaccine.

The chain is built from TRBV6-5 and TRBJ2-7; a weak D match, TRBD1 (6 bases). Looked up from germline, CDR1 is MNHEY and CDR2 is SVGAGI. The CDR3 spans 14 residues. Trimming removed 2 bases at V and 5 bases at J, with 13 bases between. CDR3 bases: TGTGCCAGCAGTTACAGGCGGCAGGGGAACGAGCAGTACTTC. It is translated as CASSYRRQGNEQYF.

The rearrangement links TRBV7-9 to TRBJ2-1; unclear D gene. The CDR3 contains 11 residues. Looked up from germline, CDR1 is SEHNR and CDR2 is FQNEAQ (reference sequence). V lost 4 bases and J 6 bases, leaving 4 bases between the germline ends. Here the CDR3 DNA reads TGTGCCAGCAGCTCGCCCAATGAGCAGTTCTTC. Its translation is CASSSPNEQFF.

The chain has TRBV5-1 and TRBJ1-6, with D tentatively TRBD1 (5 bases). Trimming shortened V by 4 bases and J by 7 bases, and 15 bases separated the two germline ends. The CDR3 extends over 15 amino acids. Germline-derived CDR1 and CDR2 are SGHRS and YFSETQ. The CDR3 sequence is CASSNPGLGNSPLHF. DNA for the CDR3: TGCGCCAGCAGCAATCCGGGACTGGGCAATTCACCCCTCCACTTT.

The table lists this clone with a count of one. This chain joins TRBV6-5 and TRBJ1-4, with D maybe TRBD1 (6 bases). The V and J ends lost 3 bases and 3 bases respectively, with 11 bases between them. This CDR3 has 15 amino acids. In germline, CDR1 is MNHEY, CDR2 SVGAGI. CDR3 in amino acids: CASSYATGANEKLFF. The CDR3 DNA sequence: TGTGCCAGCAGTTATGCGACAGGAGCTAATGAAAAACTGTTTTTT.

This chain joins TRBV18 and TRBJ2-2; 8 nucleotides agree with TRBD1. The CDR3 has 17 residues. From germline, CDR1 is KGHSH and CDR2 LQKENI. V gave up 2 bases and J gave up 4 bases; unmatched junction bases: 9. DNA of the CDR3: TGTGCCAGCTCACCAATTACAGGACAGGGAGTCACCGGGGAGCTGTTTTTT. Protein sequence: CASSPITGQGVTGELFF. Based on the CDR3 plus reference TRBV18 and TRBJ2-2, the full variable domain is NAGVMQNPRHLVRRRGQEARLRCSPMKGHSHVYWYRQLPEEGLKFMVYLQKENIIDESGMPKERFSAEFPKEGPSILRIQQVVRGDSAAYFCASSPITGQGVTGELFFGEGSRLTVL.

The chain employs TRBV4-2 and TRBJ2-1; 10 nucleotides agree with TRBD2. V was clipped by 1 base and J by 5 bases; unmatched bases: 11. The CDR3 loop spans 18 amino acids. Germline loops: CDR1 LGHNA, CDR2 YNFKEQ. The CDR3: CASSQVWGAGGPDNEQFF. CDR3 sequence (DNA): TGTGCCAGCAGCCAAGTCTGGGGAGCGGGGGGGCCTGACAATGAGCAGTTCTTC.

This chain uses TRBV10-3 with TRBJ1-5, with TRBD1 matching 7 bases. The CDR3 sequence is 16 residues long. Germline V gene lookup returns CDR1 ENHRY and CDR2 SYGVKD. The J segment lost 1 base and the V segment lost 4 bases, leaving 7 bases of the junction unmatched. In DNA form, the CDR3 reads TGTGCCATCAGTGCCTTCGAGGGGGCGAGCAATCAGCCCCAGCATTTT. As protein: CAISAFEGASNQPQHF.

The sample holds one count of this clone. The chain is built from TRBV6-2 or TRBV6-3 and TRBJ2-1, with 13 positions matching TRBD2. V shed 5 bases and J 5 bases; nucleotides not matched to a gene: 3. CDR1 and CDR2 (germline): MNHEY, SVGEGT. The CDR3 covers 15 residues. The CDR3, as DNA: TGTGCCAGCAGTCCCGGGACTAGCGGGAACAATGAGCAGTTCTTC. Its translation: CASSPGTSGNNEQFF.

This clone was seen a single time. The chain recombines TRBV19 with TRBJ2-2, with D possibly TRBD2 on 7 matching bases. Germline CDR1 reads LNHDA; CDR2 reads SQIVND (reference sequence). This CDR3 comprises 19 residues. V lost 5 bases, J lost 1 base, and 23 bases lay in between. CDR3 in amino acids: CASSPGGYSGGKNTGELFF. CDR3 bases: TGTGCCAGTAGTCCCGGGGGCTATTCGGGGGGCAAGAACACCGGGGAGCTGTTTTTT.

CDR3 sequence: CATSPLGLGGNTEAFF. In DNA, the CDR3 is TGTGCCACCAGCCCTCTTGGACTAGGGGGGAACACTGAAGCTTTCTTT. The chain uses TRBV15 and TRBJ1-1; a possible D gene is TRBD1 (6 bases). CDR1 and CDR2 from the germline V gene are LNHNV and YYDKDF (reference sequence). The CDR3 spans 16 residues. V lost 5 bases and J 1 base, leaving 17 bases between the germline ends.

This clone was observed a single time. The chain combines TRBV30 with TRBJ2-5; D unclear. The germline gives CDR1 GTSNPN, CDR2 SVGIG (reference sequence). The CDR3 consists of 15 residues. V was trimmed by 0 bases and J by 0 bases, leaving 11 bases between them. The CDR3 spells CAWSVPTPYQETQYF. CDR3 DNA sequence: TGTGCCTGGAGTGTACCAACACCTTACCAAGAGACCCAGTACTTC.

The chain employs TRBV28 and TRBJ1-1, with a tentative D call TRBD1 (6 bases). Looked up from germline, CDR1 is MDHEN and CDR2 is SYDVKM. V lost 5 bases and J 8 bases, leaving 21 bases between the germline ends. This CDR3 is 15 amino acids long. CDR3 DNA: TGTGCCAGCAGTCCCCGGCGGGGGGCGGGGGCGGAAGCTTTCTTT. This encodes CASSPRRGAGAEAFF.

This clone was recorded once. V is TRBV4-3 and J is TRBJ2-2; D not certain. From germline, CDR1 is LGHNA and CDR2 YSLEER. This CDR3 is built from 13 residues. V gave up 0 bases and J gave up 6 bases, with 5 bases separating them. The DNA for the CDR3 is TGCGCCAGCAGCCAAGAGTGGGCCGGGGAGCTGTTTTTT. Translating gives CASSQEWAGELFF.